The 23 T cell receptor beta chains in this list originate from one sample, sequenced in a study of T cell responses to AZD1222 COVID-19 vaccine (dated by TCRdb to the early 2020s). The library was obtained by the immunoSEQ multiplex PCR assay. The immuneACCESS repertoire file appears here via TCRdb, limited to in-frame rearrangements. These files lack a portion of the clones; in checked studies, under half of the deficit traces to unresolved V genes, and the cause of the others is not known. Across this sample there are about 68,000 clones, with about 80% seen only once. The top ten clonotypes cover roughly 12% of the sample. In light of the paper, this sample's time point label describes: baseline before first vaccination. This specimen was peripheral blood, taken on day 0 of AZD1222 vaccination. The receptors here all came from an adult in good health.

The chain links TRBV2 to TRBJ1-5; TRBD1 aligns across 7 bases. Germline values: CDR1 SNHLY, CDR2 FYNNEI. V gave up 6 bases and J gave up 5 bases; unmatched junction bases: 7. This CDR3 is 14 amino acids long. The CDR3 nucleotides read TGTGCCAGCAGCCAGACAGGGTCCTATCAGCCCCAGCATTTT. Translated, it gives CASSQTGSYQPQHF.

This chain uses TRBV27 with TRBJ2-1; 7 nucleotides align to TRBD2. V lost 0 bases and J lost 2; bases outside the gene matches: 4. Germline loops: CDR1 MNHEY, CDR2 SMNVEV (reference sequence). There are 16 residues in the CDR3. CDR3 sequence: CASSLSSSGTYNEQFF. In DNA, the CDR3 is TGTGCCAGCAGTTTATCGTCTAGCGGAACCTACAATGAGCAGTTCTTC.

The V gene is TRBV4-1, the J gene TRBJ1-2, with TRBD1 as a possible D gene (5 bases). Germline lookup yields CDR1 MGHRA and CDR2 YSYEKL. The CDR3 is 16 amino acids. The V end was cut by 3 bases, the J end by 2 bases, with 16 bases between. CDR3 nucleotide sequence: TGCGCCAGCAGCCAGACCCCTAGACAGAGAAACTATGGCTACACCTTC. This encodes CASSQTPRQRNYGYTF.

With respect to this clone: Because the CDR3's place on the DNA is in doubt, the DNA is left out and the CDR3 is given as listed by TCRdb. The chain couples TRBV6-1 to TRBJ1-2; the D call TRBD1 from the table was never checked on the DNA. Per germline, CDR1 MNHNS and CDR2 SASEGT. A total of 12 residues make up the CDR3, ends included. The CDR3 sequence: CASSEFGTGASF.

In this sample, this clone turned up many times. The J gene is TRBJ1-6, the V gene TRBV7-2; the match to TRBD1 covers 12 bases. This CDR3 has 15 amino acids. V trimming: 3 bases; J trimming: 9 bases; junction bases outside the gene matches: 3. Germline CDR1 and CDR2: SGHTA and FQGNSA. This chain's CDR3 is CASSLGQGAFSPLHF. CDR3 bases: TGTGCCAGCAGCTTGGGACAGGGGGCATTTTCACCCCTCCACTTT. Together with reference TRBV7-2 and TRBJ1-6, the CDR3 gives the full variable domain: GAGVSQSPSNKVTEKGKDVELRCDPISGHTALYWYRQSLGQGLEFLIYFQGNSAPDKSGLPSDRFSAERTGGSVSTLTIQRTQQEDSAVYLCASSLGQGAFSPLHFGNGTRLTVT.

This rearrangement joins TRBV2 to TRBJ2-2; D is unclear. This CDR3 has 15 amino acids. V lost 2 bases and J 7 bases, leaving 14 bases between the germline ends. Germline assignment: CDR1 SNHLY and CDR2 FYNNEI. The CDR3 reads CASSERRADIGELFF. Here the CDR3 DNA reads TGTGCCAGCAGTGAAAGGAGAGCCGACATCGGGGAGCTGTTTTTT.

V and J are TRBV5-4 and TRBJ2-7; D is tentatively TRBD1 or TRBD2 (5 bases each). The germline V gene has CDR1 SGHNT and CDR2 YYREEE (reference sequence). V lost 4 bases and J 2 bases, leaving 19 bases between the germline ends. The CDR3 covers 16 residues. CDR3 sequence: CASSKHLGQGAYEQYF. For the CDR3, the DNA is TGTGCCAGCAGCAAACACCTGGGGCAGGGAGCCTACGAGCAGTACTTC.

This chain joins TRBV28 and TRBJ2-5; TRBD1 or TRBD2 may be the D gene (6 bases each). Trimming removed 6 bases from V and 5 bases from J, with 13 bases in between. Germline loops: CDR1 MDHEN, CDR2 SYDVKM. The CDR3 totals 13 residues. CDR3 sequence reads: CASSTTGRETQYF. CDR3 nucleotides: TGTGCCAGCAGCACTACAGGGAGGGAGACCCAGTACTTC.

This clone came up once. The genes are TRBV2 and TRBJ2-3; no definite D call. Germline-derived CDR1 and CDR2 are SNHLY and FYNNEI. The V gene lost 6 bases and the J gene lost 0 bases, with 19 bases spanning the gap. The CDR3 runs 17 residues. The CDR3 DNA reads TGTGCCAGCAGGTGGCCAGAGGACCCCGCTAGCACAGATACGCAGTATTTT. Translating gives CASRWPEDPASTDTQYF.

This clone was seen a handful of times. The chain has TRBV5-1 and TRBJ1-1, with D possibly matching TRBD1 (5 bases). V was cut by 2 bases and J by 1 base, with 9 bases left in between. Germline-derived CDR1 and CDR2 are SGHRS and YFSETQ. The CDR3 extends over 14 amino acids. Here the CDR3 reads CASSFTQGNTEAFF. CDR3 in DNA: TGCGCCAGCAGCTTCACCCAGGGGAACACTGAAGCTTTCTTT.

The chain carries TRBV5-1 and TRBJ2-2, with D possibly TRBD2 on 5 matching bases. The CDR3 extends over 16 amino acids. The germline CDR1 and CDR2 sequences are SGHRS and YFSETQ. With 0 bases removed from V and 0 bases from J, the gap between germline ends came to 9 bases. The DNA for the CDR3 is TGCGCCAGCAGCTTGGTTCCGGGATCGAACACCGGGGAGCTGTTTTTT. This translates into CASSLVPGSNTGELFF.

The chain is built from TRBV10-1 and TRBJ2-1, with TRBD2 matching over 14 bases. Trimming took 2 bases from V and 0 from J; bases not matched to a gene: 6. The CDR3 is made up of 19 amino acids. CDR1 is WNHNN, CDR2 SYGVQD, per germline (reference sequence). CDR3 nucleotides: TGCGCCAGCAGTGAGGGACTAGCGGGGGGATTCTCCTCCTACAATGAGCAGTTCTTC. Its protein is CASSEGLAGGFSSYNEQFF.

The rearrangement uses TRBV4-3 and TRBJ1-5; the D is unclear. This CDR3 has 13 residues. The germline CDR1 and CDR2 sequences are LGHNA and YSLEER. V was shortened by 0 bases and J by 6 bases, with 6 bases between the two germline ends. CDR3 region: CASSQDLTQPQHF. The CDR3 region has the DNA TGCGCCAGCAGCCAAGACTTGACTCAGCCCCAGCATTTT.

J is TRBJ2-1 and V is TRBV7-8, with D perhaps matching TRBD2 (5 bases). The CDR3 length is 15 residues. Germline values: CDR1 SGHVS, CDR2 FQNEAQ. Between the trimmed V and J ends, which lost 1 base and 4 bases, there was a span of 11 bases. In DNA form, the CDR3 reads TGTGCCAGCAGCTTAGACAGCGGTTCTTACAATGAGCAGTTCTTC. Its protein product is CASSLDSGSYNEQFF. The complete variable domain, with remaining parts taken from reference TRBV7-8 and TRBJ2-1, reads GAGVSQSPRYKVAKRGQDVALRCDPISGHVSLFWYQQALGQGPEFLTYFQNEAQLDKSGLPSDRFFAERPEGSVSTLKIQRTQQEDSAVYLCASSLDSGSYNEQFFGPGTRLTVL.

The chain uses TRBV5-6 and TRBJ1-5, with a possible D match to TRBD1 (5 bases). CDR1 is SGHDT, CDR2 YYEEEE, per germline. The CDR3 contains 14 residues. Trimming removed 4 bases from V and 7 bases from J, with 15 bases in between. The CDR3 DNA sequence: TGTGCCAGCAGCGTAAAGGGAAGGGACCAGCCCCAGCATTTT. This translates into CASSVKGRDQPQHF.

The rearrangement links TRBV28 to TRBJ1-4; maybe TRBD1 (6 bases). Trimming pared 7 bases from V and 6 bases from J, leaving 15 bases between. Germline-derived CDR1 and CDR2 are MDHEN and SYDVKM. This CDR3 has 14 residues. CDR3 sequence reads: CASTEPGVDEKLFF. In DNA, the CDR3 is TGTGCCAGCACCGAACCAGGGGTTGATGAAAAACTGTTTTTT.

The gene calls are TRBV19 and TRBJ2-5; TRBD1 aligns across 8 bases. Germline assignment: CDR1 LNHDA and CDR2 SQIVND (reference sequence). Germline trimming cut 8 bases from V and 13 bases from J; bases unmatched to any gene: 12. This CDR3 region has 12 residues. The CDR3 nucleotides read TGTGCCAGTCGGCCCCGAGGGGACAGGTGGTACTTC. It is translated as CASRPRGDRWYF.

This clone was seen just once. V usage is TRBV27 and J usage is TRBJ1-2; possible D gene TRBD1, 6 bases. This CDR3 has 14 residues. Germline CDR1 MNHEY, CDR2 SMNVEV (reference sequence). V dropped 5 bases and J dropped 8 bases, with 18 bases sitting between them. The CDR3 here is CASSPGGGFRGYTF. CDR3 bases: TGTGCCAGCAGTCCCGGGGGGGGCTTTAGGGGCTACACCTTC.

DNA for the CDR3: TGTGCCAGCAGCTTGGAGGGTTTAAATTCACCCCTCCACTTT. As protein: CASSLEGLNSPLHF. This sequence joins TRBV7-2 and TRBJ1-6; D gene uncertain. The CDR3 length is 14 residues. V was pared by 3 bases and J by 7 bases, with 10 bases between. Per the germline V gene, CDR1 is SGHTA and CDR2 is FQGNSA.

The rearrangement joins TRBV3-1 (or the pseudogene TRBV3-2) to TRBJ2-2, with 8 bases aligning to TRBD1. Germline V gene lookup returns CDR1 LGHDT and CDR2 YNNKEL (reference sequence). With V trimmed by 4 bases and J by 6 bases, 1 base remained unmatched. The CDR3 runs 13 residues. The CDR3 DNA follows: TGTGCCAGCAGCCTACAGGGGGCCGGGGAGCTGTTTTTT. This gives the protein CASSLQGAGELFF.

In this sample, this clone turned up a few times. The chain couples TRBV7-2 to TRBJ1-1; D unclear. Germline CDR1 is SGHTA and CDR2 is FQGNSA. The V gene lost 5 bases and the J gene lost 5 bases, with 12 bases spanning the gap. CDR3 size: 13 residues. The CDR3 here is CASSQNSGTEAFF. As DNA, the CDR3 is TGTGCCAGCAGCCAAAATTCCGGGACTGAAGCTTTCTTT.

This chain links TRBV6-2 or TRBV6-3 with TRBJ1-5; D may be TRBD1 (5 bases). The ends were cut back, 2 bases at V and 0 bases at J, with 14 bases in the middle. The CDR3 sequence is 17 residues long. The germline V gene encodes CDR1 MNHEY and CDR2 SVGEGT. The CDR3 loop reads CASSYIRGVGSNQPQHF. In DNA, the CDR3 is TGTGCCAGCAGTTACATTAGGGGCGTTGGTAGCAATCAGCCCCAGCATTTT.

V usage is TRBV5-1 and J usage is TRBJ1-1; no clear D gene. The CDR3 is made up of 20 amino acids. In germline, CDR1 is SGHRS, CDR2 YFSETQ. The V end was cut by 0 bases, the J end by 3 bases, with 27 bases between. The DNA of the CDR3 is TGCGCCAGCAGCTTGGTAGGAGGGCGCCGGGCCGCGGGAACGGACACTGAAGCTTTCTTT. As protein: CASSLVGGRRAAGTDTEAFF.